These T cell receptor beta chains were read from a single sample in a study of graft-versus-host responses after intestinal transplantation. TCRdb's copy holds only in-frame clones and misses some; the assay was immunoSEQ multiplex PCR. The sample includes about 85,000 clones, around 83% of them seen just once. These receptors' antigens are unknown. Here the sequenced sample was unstimulated CD8+ T cells sorted from spleen or lymph node cells, taken before intestinal transplant. The receptor source for this set is a human donor who received an intestinal transplant. CDR3s include the opening cysteine and the closing phenylalanine or tryptophan. The D gene is left open where the match is weak.

cdr3_length	d_call	v_call	j_call	cdr3_aa
16	TRBD1	TRBV4-1	TRBJ1-2	CASSQVPLTGGYGYTF
14	-	TRBV19	TRBJ2-7	CASTPMAGAYEQYF
16	-	TRBV6-1	TRBJ1-3	CASSEETVSSGNTIYF
14	-	TRBV27	TRBJ2-1	CASSLTGNYNEQFF
14	-	TRBV6-6	TRBJ1-3	CASSYTGGGNTIYF
15	-	TRBV5-4	TRBJ2-7	CASSLGGPGDYEQYF
16	-	TRBV10-3	TRBJ2-5	CAISDLFTSREETQYF
18	-	TRBV27	TRBJ2-3	CASSLSRTTWRTTDTQYF
15	-	TRBV7-9	TRBJ1-6	CASSPPAGSGSPLHF
15	TRBD1	TRBV5-1	TRBJ2-1	CASSLALSGGHEQFF
13	-	TRBV2	TRBJ1-5	CASSEVYNQPQHF
12	-	TRBV11-1	TRBJ2-4	CASSPNGDIQYF
17	-	TRBV5-1	TRBJ2-3	CASSYPGGGTSTDTQYF
13	TRBD2	TRBV9	TRBJ2-1	CASSVLVAGEQFF
17	TRBD2	TRBV25-1	TRBJ2-7	CASSALRGVAGEYEQYF
19	-	TRBV4-2	TRBJ2-6	CASSLLTDTTRSGANVLTF
19	-	TRBV4-2	TRBJ1-6	CASSQAPKNSAGEGSPLHF
11	-	TRBV19	TRBJ1-1	CASSSGLEAFF
16	TRBD2	TRBV4-1	TRBJ2-7	CASSQEGAGGPDEQYF
13	-	TRBV9	TRBJ1-6	CASSVIRGSPLHF
12	-	TRBV6-5	TRBJ2-1	CASSEWYNEQFF
18	-	TRBV11-2	TRBJ1-2	CASSLFPAGKPSNYGYTF
12	-	TRBV6-5	TRBJ2-6	CASSAGANVLTF
17	TRBD2	TRBV28	TRBJ2-3	CASHGTSAPGSTDTQYF
14	-	TRBV5-1	TRBJ2-5	CASSRTGVQETQYF
17	TRBD1	TRBV27	TRBJ2-3	CASSSRDRVVGTDTQYF
15	TRBD1	TRBV2	TRBJ2-7	CASSEGQGGIHEQYF
13	-	TRBV28	TRBJ2-7	CASRDIEPDEQYF
13	-	TRBV6-5	TRBJ2-3	CASFSLRGDTQYF
15	-	TRBV19	TRBJ2-1	CASSIPREAYNEQFF
13	-	TRBV7-6	TRBJ2-2	CASGRGRNGELFF
15	TRBD1	TRBV27	TRBJ2-1	CASSLLGTGDNEQFF
14	-	TRBV5-6	TRBJ2-7	CASSLWGGPSEQYF
15	-	TRBV7-3	TRBJ2-3	CASSRHRARTDTQYF
15	-	TRBV6-5	TRBJ2-7	CASSYSGNQANEQYF
16	TRBD2	TRBV28	TRBJ2-5	CASRPGLAGVAETQYF
13	-	TRBV6-1	TRBJ2-7	CASSDSAGYEQYF
14	-	TRBV14	TRBJ1-2	CASSQDPGSYGYTF
16	-	TRBV7-7	TRBJ1-3	CASSPPIRPSGNTIYF
17	TRBD1	TRBV28	TRBJ1-2	CASSFWDRGPYKYGYTF
13	-	TRBV4-1	TRBJ1-4	CASSQGFNEKLFF
13	TRBD1	TRBV7-9	TRBJ2-7	CASSGDRAYEQYF
10	-	TRBV6-5	TRBJ2-7	CASSNYEQYF
12	-	TRBV11-2	TRBJ2-1	CASSLGMSEQFF
14	-	TRBV6-1	TRBJ2-1	CASSILWVNNEQFF
13	-	TRBV21-1	TRBJ2-7	CASSITVGYEQYF
18	TRBD2	TRBV19	TRBJ2-1	CASSIEESSGRSYNEQFF
14	-	TRBV27	TRBJ1-5	CASSLWAGNQPQHF
15	-	TRBV27	TRBJ2-1	CASSLSAGLLNEQFF
14	TRBD1	TRBV28	TRBJ2-4	CASQTGQAKNIQYF
15	TRBD1	TRBV6-5	TRBJ1-2	CASSSLQGSPYGYTF
12	-	TRBV7-2	TRBJ1-6	CASRSLNSPLHF
14	-	TRBV27	TRBJ1-6	CASSFGTYNSPLHF
13	-	TRBV5-1	TRBJ1-2	CASSFGRGYGYTF
15	-	TRBV7-6	TRBJ2-7	CASSLGPGLIYEQYF
14	-	TRBV6-1	TRBJ2-7	CASRQTEFEYEQYF
16	-	TRBV11-2	TRBJ2-1	CASSLERLASYNEQFF
18	TRBD2	TRBV27	TRBJ2-1	CASSPTRTSNKDPHEQFF
15	TRBD1	TRBV9	TRBJ2-1	CASSVEPDQGDEQFF